The 23 T cell receptor beta chains below all came from one sample that was sequenced in a study of T cell responses to AZD1222 COVID-19 vaccine (dated by TCRdb to the early 2020s). Receptors were amplified or captured by the immunoSEQ multiplex PCR assay. TCRdb provides this immuneACCESS table in a form limited to in-frame rearrangements. Some clones are lacking; in checked studies, under half of them reflect an unresolved V gene, and why the rest are absent is not known. The sample table records about 99,000 clones; around nine tenths of these occur just once. Roughly 13% of the sample belongs to the ten largest clones. The label giving this sample's time point can be read as: baseline before first vaccination. The sequenced sample was peripheral blood, obtained on day 0 of AZD1222 vaccination. The source is an adult in good health.

The chain combines TRBV5-6 with TRBJ1-4; D remains ambiguous. The germline gives CDR1 SGHDT, CDR2 YYEEEE. With 0 bases removed from V and 7 bases from J, the gap between germline ends came to 7 bases. The CDR3 contains 13 residues. The CDR3 sequence: CASSLVQAEKLFF. As DNA, the CDR3 is TGTGCCAGCAGCTTGGTGCAGGCTGAAAAACTGTTTTTT. Together with reference TRBV5-6 and TRBJ1-4, the CDR3 gives the full variable domain: DAGVTQSPTHLIKTRGQQVTLRCSPKSGHDTVSWYQQALGQGPQFIFQYYEEEERQRGNFPDRFSGHQFPNYSSELNVNALLLGDSALYLCASSLVQAEKLFFGSGTQLSVL.

The CDR3 spells CASSYSGVYSGNTIYF. CDR3 bases: TGTGCCAGCAGTTACTCGGGGGTGTATTCTGGAAACACCATATATTTT. This chain connects TRBV6-5 to TRBJ1-3; TRBD1 might be the D (5 bases). Trimming took 0 bases from V and 1 from J, leaving 10 bases between them. This CDR3 has 16 residues. The germline gives CDR1 MNHEY, CDR2 SVGAGI.

V usage is TRBV9 and J usage is TRBJ2-5; D is unresolved. The CDR3 is made up of 15 amino acids. CDR1 SGDLS and CDR2 YYNGEE come from the germline V gene. Trimming left V 3 bases short and J 2 bases short, with 14 bases between. CDR3 protein: CASSAYIGYQETQYF. The CDR3 DNA is TGTGCCAGCAGCGCGTACATTGGATATCAAGAGACCCAGTACTTC.

The V gene is TRBV15, the J gene TRBJ1-6; 7 bases line up with TRBD1. Germline V gene data show CDR1 as LNHNV and CDR2 as YYDKDF (reference sequence). The CDR3 is 15 amino acids. J gave up 7 bases and V 3 bases, and 6 bases lay outside the gene matches. As DNA, the CDR3 is TGTGCCACCAGCAGCGACAGGGCTTCGAATTCACCCCTCCACTTT. Translation gives CATSSDRASNSPLHF.

This chain connects TRBV2 to TRBJ1-4; D is ambiguous. CDR3 length equals 13 residues. Trimming removed 5 bases at V and 4 bases at J, with 8 bases between. In germline, CDR1 is SNHLY, CDR2 FYNNEI. The CDR3 region is CASSRLLNEKLFF. The CDR3 DNA reads as TGTGCCAGCAGTCGACTGCTTAATGAAAAACTGTTTTTT.

The chain links TRBV20-1 to TRBJ1-2, with TRBD1 matching 7 bases. CDR1 and CDR2 (germline): DFQATT, SNEGSKA (reference sequence). This CDR3 comprises 11 residues. After removal of 6 bases from V and 8 bases from J, the junction contained 6 bases not matched to a gene. The CDR3 DNA reads TGCAGTGCGGTACAGGGGCCCGGCTACACCTTC. It yields the protein CSAVQGPGYTF.

CDR3 in amino acids: CASSVTEMNTEAFF. The DNA for the CDR3 is TGTGCCAGCAGCGTGACAGAAATGAACACTGAAGCTTTCTTT. The chain recombines TRBV6-2 or TRBV6-3 with TRBJ1-1; D possibly corresponds to TRBD1 (5 bases). CDR3 size: 14 residues. With 6 bases removed from V and 0 bases from J, the gap between germline ends came to 11 bases. CDR1 MNHEY and CDR2 SVGEGT come from the germline V gene.

The chain combines TRBV10-2 with TRBJ1-1; D gene uncertain. CDR3 length: 13 residues. V was cut by 7 bases and J by 3 bases, with 12 bases left in between. Germline V gene sequence: CDR1 WSHSY, CDR2 SAAADI. The DNA of the CDR3 is TGCGCCAGCAACCTAGAAGGGTACACTGAAGCTTTCTTT. It translates to CASNLEGYTEAFF.

This rearrangement joins TRBV5-4 to TRBJ2-3; perhaps TRBD2 as D (6 bases). Germline V CDR1 and CDR2: SGHNT, YYREEE (reference sequence). V lost 0 bases to trimming and J lost 1 base, with 9 bases between them. The CDR3 is 15 amino acids. The CDR3 DNA is TGTGCCAGCAGCTTGGCGGGGACTGGCACAGATACGCAGTATTTT. Its translation is CASSLAGTGTDTQYF.

V and J are TRBV6-5 and TRBJ2-5; D is unclear. The CDR3 runs 12 residues. Germline values: CDR1 MNHEY, CDR2 SVGAGI. Trimming took 0 bases from V and 4 from J, leaving 3 bases between them. Here the CDR3 reads CASSYSRETQYF. As DNA, the CDR3 is TGTGCCAGCAGTTACTCACGAGAGACCCAGTACTTC.

This clone appeared a few times. The CDR3 sequence: CASSLDSVWTGELFF. In DNA form, the CDR3 reads TGTGCCAGCAGCTTGGATTCGGTGTGGACCGGGGAGCTGTTTTTT. The J gene is TRBJ2-2, the V gene TRBV5-4; D uncertain. The CDR3 spans 15 residues. Germline-derived CDR1 and CDR2 are SGHNT and YYREEE (reference sequence). The V and J ends lost 0 bases and 5 bases respectively, with 11 bases between them.

This clone was found a few times. The chain combines TRBV6-5 with TRBJ2-5; a weak D match, TRBD2 (6 bases). The germline V gene has CDR1 MNHEY and CDR2 SVGAGI. V was pared by 6 bases and J by 3 bases, with 17 bases between. The CDR3 is 15 amino acids. The DNA of the CDR3 is TGTGCCAGCAGCCCGGAGGTGGGAGGCAAAGAGACCCAGTACTTC. Translating gives CASSPEVGGKETQYF.

The chain employs TRBV28 and TRBJ1-6, with TRBD1 matching 7 bases. The length of the CDR3 is 19 residues. The V segment lost 4 bases and the J segment 8 bases; nucleotides outside the gene matches: 20. Germline assignment: CDR1 MDHEN and CDR2 SYDVKM. CDR3 DNA: TGTGCCAGCAGTTATACTCTTAGGGGGGTAACAGGGGAGGATTCACCCCTCCACTTT. The encoded protein is CASSYTLRGVTGEDSPLHF.

The chain recombines TRBV19 with TRBJ1-5; 9 bases are shared with TRBD1. The V and J ends lost 3 bases and 3 bases, in that order; junction bases with no gene match: 9. The CDR3 spans 17 residues. CDR1 and CDR2 (germline): LNHDA, SQIVND (reference sequence). The CDR3 sequence is CASSMGQGTINNQPQHF. CDR3 sequence (DNA): TGTGCCAGTAGTATGGGACAGGGTACTATAAACAATCAGCCCCAGCATTTT.

The rearrangement joins TRBV7-8 to TRBJ1-6; D is possibly TRBD1 (6 bases). The CDR3 has 15 amino acids. Germline assignment: CDR1 SGHVS and CDR2 FQNEAQ. Trimming took off 5 bases at V and 8 bases at J, with 16 bases between the two ends. The CDR3, as DNA: TGTGCCAGCAGCCCCCGGGCAGGGGCTGATTCACCCCTCCACTTT. Protein product: CASSPRAGADSPLHF.

A single count supports this clone. This rearrangement joins TRBV4-1 to TRBJ2-1; 7 bases line up with TRBD1. V lost 1 base, J lost 0 bases, and 9 bases stayed unmatched. CDR1 is MGHRA and CDR2 is YSYEKL in the germline V gene. This CDR3 spans 18 amino acids. CDR3 bases: TGCGCCAGCAGCCAAGTCCCAACAGGGGCGAGCTCCTACAATGAGCAGTTCTTC. It is translated as CASSQVPTGASSYNEQFF.

The gene calls are TRBV5-4 and TRBJ1-1; no definite D call. The ends were cut back, 4 bases at V and 1 base at J, with 5 bases in the middle. The CDR3 is 12 amino acids. Germline V gene lookup returns CDR1 SGHNT and CDR2 YYREEE (reference sequence). Here the CDR3 DNA reads TGTGCCAGCAGCCACGGGAACACTGAAGCTTTCTTT. This gives the protein CASSHGNTEAFF.

This chain connects TRBV7-8 to TRBJ2-7, with 9 bases fitting TRBD1. The CDR3 is made up of 16 amino acids. V gave up 5 bases and J gave up 1 base; unmatched junction bases: 9. The germline CDR1 and CDR2 sequences are SGHVS and FQNEAQ. The CDR3 loop reads CASSRSTGGRSYEQYF. The CDR3 nucleotides read TGTGCCAGCAGCCGTTCGACAGGGGGTCGGTCCTACGAGCAGTACTTC.

This chain links TRBV19 with TRBJ2-3; D is possibly TRBD1 (6 bases). Germline V gene sequence: CDR1 LNHDA, CDR2 SQIVND (reference sequence). Trimming pared 3 bases from V and 5 bases from J, leaving 15 bases between. CDR3 length: 15 amino acids. This CDR3 is CASSIPTGGRDTQYF. CDR3 nucleotides: TGTGCCAGTAGTATCCCGACAGGAGGTAGAGATACGCAGTATTTT.

The chain carries TRBV2 and TRBJ1-4; D ambiguous. V shed 8 bases and J shed 7 bases, with 11 bases lying between them. This CDR3 comprises 12 residues. CDR1 and CDR2 (germline): SNHLY, FYNNEI. Here the CDR3 DNA reads TGTGCCAGCCAGACAAGGTTTGAAAAACTGTTTTTT. It specifies CASQTRFEKLFF.

The J gene is TRBJ2-3, the V gene TRBV9; no clear D. The germline V gene encodes CDR1 SGDLS and CDR2 YYNGEE. The V and J ends lost 1 base and 6 bases respectively, with 6 bases between them. This CDR3 is built from 12 residues. The CDR3 sequence is CASSVSGDTQYF. The DNA for the CDR3 is TGTGCCAGCAGCGTATCCGGCGATACGCAGTATTTT. Full variable domain (outside the CDR3, taken from reference TRBV9 and TRBJ2-3): DSGVTQTPKHLITATGQRVTLRCSPRSGDLSVYWYQQSLDQGLQFLIQYYNGEERAKGNILERFSAQQFPDLHSELNLSSLELGDSALYFCASSVSGDTQYFGPGTRLTVL.

The chain couples TRBV27 to TRBJ1-5; the D is unclear. Germline CDR1 and CDR2: MNHEY and SMNVEV (reference sequence). The CDR3 loop spans 13 amino acids. V was cut by 2 bases and J by 7 bases, with 9 bases left in between. The CDR3 sequence is CASSLRVGQPQHF. The DNA of the CDR3 is TGTGCCAGCAGTTTACGGGTAGGCCAGCCCCAGCATTTT.

This rearrangement joins TRBV15 to TRBJ2-3, with D possibly TRBD1 on 5 matching bases. CDR1 and CDR2 from the germline V gene are LNHNV and YYDKDF (reference sequence). V gave up 3 bases and J gave up 2 bases, with 15 bases separating them. The CDR3 is 16 residues long. The CDR3 nucleotides are TGTGCCACCAGCAGCGGACAAGGCCTACACACAGATACGCAGTATTTT. Its protein product is CATSSGQGLHTDTQYF.